The T cell receptor beta chain described here comes from a study of blood T cell repertoires in COVID-19. About the study: Samples taken during acute and convalescent COVID-19 were collected in the United States, Italy and Spain. Sample material is recorded as cDNA or gDNA derived from T cells, B-cell-depleted T cells, or PBMCs.

Original data processing: For nucleated cells, counts were estimated from reference gene primer amplification. The data were produced by immunoSEQ multiplex PCR, yet TCRdb's version contains in-frame clones alone and is incomplete. V and J calls and clone size are copied from that table; D and trimming were computed from the DNA. The sample records fewer than 200,000 clones, around four fifths being singletons. Trimming stripped 3 bases from V and 2 bases from J, with 9 bases between. The germline V gene encodes CDR1 LNHNV and CDR2 YYDKDF (reference sequence). The CDR3 runs to 14 residues. The sequence came from an elderly woman with acute or convalescent COVID-19. J is TRBJ2-3 and V is TRBV15; D gene ambiguous. The sample taken for sequencing was peripheral blood. CDR3 DNA: TGTGCCACCAGCAGGCGGTTTGTCACAGATACGCAGTATTTT. It codes for CATSRRFVTDTQYF.